The clone carrying this T cell receptor beta chain was seen many times. Its antigen remains unknown. These data come from a study of CD8 T cells in ankylosing spondylitis. Findings of the study overall: Disease-linked clones were reportedly significantly enriched in matched ankylosing spondylitis synovial fluid. What seemed typical of ankylosing spondylitis blood was a TCR beta motif built from about eight highly homologous variants.

CDR3 length: 13 residues. V lost 6 bases and J lost 4, with 10 bases in between. The TCR beta libraries were generated through quantitative 5'-RACE incorporating molecular barcodes. TCRdb ran MiXCR on the 5' RACE reads and lists one entry per CDR3 protein. The profile shows over 600,000 distinct CDR3 sequences, 15% to 20% of them singletons. V usage is TRBV12-3 or TRBV12-4 and J usage is TRBJ1-5; tentative D call: TRBD1 (5 bases). Sequencing was done on a sample of blood, either unsorted or a sorted T cell fraction (not recorded which). This clonotype was obtained from a male donor with ankylosing spondylitis. The CDR3, as DNA: TGTGCCAGCAGCCTGGGGCGGAATCAGCCCCAGCATTTT. It yields the protein CASSLGRNQPQHF.